Each of the 26 T cell receptor beta chains below was sequenced from the same sample in a study of T cells in localized non-small cell lung cancer. Generated by immunoSEQ multiplex PCR, the TCRdb table keeps only in-frame clones and is missing some. This repertoire shows 90,000 to 100,000 clones, approximately 91% found once; its top ten account for roughly 4.3%. Material: PBMCs, obtained before any cancer treatment. These receptors all come from a woman aged 40-70 years with stage II squamous cell lung carcinoma.

The count of this clone is one. The rearrangement uses TRBV2 and TRBJ2-2; 10 bases fit TRBD2. CDR1 and CDR2 (germline): SNHLY, FYNNEI. The CDR3 runs 17 residues. The V gene end was trimmed by 4 bases and the J gene end by 1 base; junction bases not matched to a gene: 6. This CDR3 reads CASSGGLAAWNTGELFF. The CDR3, as DNA: TGTGCCAGCAGTGGCGGACTAGCGGCCTGGAACACCGGGGAGCTGTTTTTT.

The chain combines TRBV6-6 with TRBJ2-7; the D gene is possibly TRBD2 (6 bases). The CDR3 totals 15 residues. Germline V gives CDR1 MNHNY, CDR2 SVGAGI (reference sequence). Trimming took 0 bases from V and 2 from J, leaving 11 bases between them. This chain's CDR3 is CASSYSPGVPYEQYF. CDR3 coding DNA: TGTGCCAGCAGTTACTCGCCGGGAGTGCCCTACGAGCAGTACTTC.

This chain joins TRBV11-2 and TRBJ1-4, with D possibly being TRBD1 (5 bases). The CDR3 length is 16 residues. The germline V gene encodes CDR1 SGHAT and CDR2 FQNNGV. Between the trimmed V and J ends, which lost 0 bases and 8 bases, there was a span of 16 bases. The CDR3 spells CASSLEGSRAGEKLFF. The CDR3 DNA sequence: TGTGCCAGCAGCTTAGAGGGAAGCAGGGCCGGCGAAAAACTGTTTTTT.

In this sample, this clone turned up once. The rearrangement uses TRBV5-6 and TRBJ2-5; 9 bases fit TRBD1. Germline V gene lookup returns CDR1 SGHDT and CDR2 YYEEEE. The J segment lost 5 bases and the V segment lost 0 bases, leaving 5 bases of the junction unmatched. The CDR3 covers 15 residues. The CDR3 nucleotides read TGTGCCAGCAGCTTGGAGGGACAGGGAGTCGAGACCCAGTACTTC. It specifies CASSLEGQGVETQYF.

This sequence joins TRBV27 and TRBJ2-7, with TRBD2 matching 11 bases. Germline CDR1 MNHEY, CDR2 SMNVEV (reference sequence). Unmatched junction bases numbered 4, after V lost 3 bases and J lost 6 bases. This CDR3 region has 14 residues. The CDR3 nucleotides are TGTGCCAGCAGTTTCGGGACTAGCGGCCTCGAGCAGTACTTC. Its translation: CASSFGTSGLEQYF.

The V gene is TRBV29-1, the J gene TRBJ2-7, with TRBD1 matching over 8 bases. Germline V gene sequence: CDR1 SQVTM, CDR2 ANQGSEA. V lost 6 bases and J lost 0; bases outside the gene matches: 4. The CDR3 is made up of 13 amino acids. The CDR3 here is CSVGDRFSYEQYF. As DNA, the CDR3 is TGCAGCGTCGGGGACAGGTTCTCCTACGAGCAGTACTTC.

The chain combines TRBV6-1 with TRBJ1-2; no reliable D call. CDR1 and CDR2 (germline): MNHNS, SASEGT. The ends were cut back, 6 bases at V and 2 bases at J, with 10 bases in the middle. The CDR3 loop spans 13 amino acids. This CDR3 is CASRHSTNYGYTF. In nucleotides, the CDR3 is TGTGCCAGCAGGCACTCTACGAACTATGGCTACACCTTC.

The table lists this clone with a count of one. The V gene is TRBV9, the J gene TRBJ2-3; 9 bases are a match to TRBD2. Looked up from germline, CDR1 is SGDLS and CDR2 is YYNGEE. V shed 3 bases and J 4 bases; nucleotides not matched to a gene: 9. This CDR3 comprises 16 residues. The DNA for the CDR3 is TGTGCCAGCAGCGCGTTAGCGGGGGATCTTGCAGATACGCAGTATTTT. This gives the protein CASSALAGDLADTQYF.

The J gene is TRBJ2-5, the V gene TRBV30, with D possibly TRBD1 on 6 matching bases. The germline CDR1 and CDR2 sequences are GTSNPN and SVGIG (reference sequence). Trimming took off 2 bases at V and 4 bases at J, with 17 bases between the two ends. The CDR3 sequence is 15 residues long. CDR3 in DNA: TGTGCCTGGAGTAGAGATACAGGGAAGGTAGAGACCCAGTACTTC. Protein: CAWSRDTGKVETQYF.

V usage is TRBV19 and J usage is TRBJ1-5, with D maybe TRBD1 (6 bases). Deletions cut 2 bases from V and 4 bases from J, with 9 bases between. This CDR3 contains 14 residues. Germline CDR1 reads LNHDA; CDR2 reads SQIVND (reference sequence). The CDR3 sequence: CASSIQGRNQPQHF. The CDR3 bases are TGTGCCAGTAGTATACAGGGGAGGAATCAGCCCCAGCATTTT.

This chain links TRBV18 with TRBJ2-1; 8 positions agree with TRBD1. The CDR3 totals 15 residues. CDR1 is KGHSH and CDR2 is LQKENI in the germline V gene. Germline trimming cut 5 bases from V and 0 bases from J; bases unmatched to any gene: 3. The CDR3 region is CASSDRGISYNEQFF. CDR3 sequence (DNA): TGTGCCAGCTCAGACAGGGGAATCTCCTACAATGAGCAGTTCTTC.

V is TRBV13 and J is TRBJ1-4, with unresolved D. CDR1 PRHDT and CDR2 FYEKMQ come from the germline V gene (reference sequence). Trimming cost V 0 bases and J 8 bases, with 10 bases left between them. This CDR3 has 14 amino acids. CDR3 nucleotide sequence: TGTGCCAGCAGCTTAGGCCCGATGAGCGAAAAACTGTTTTTT. Its protein is CASSLGPMSEKLFF. Drawing the rest from reference TRBV13 and TRBJ1-4, the complete variable domain is AAGVIQSPRHLIKEKRETATLKCYPIPRHDTVYWYQQGPGQDPQFLISFYEKMQSDKGSIPDRFSAQQFSDYHSELNMSSLELGDSALYFCASSLGPMSEKLFFGSGTQLSVL.

The chain couples TRBV30 to TRBJ2-5; 8 nucleotides align to TRBD2. CDR3 length equals 12 residues. Germline-derived CDR1 and CDR2 are GTSNPN and SVGIG (reference sequence). V shed 3 bases and J 6 bases; nucleotides not matched to a gene: 3. The CDR3 spells CAWSREGQTQYF. The CDR3 DNA reads TGTGCCTGGAGCCGGGAGGGACAGACCCAGTACTTC.

The V call is TRBV7-9, the J call TRBJ1-1, with D hard to call. Per germline, CDR1 SEHNR and CDR2 FQNEAQ (reference sequence). Trimming removed 1 base from V and 7 bases from J, with 7 bases in between. The CDR3 is 12 residues long. CDR3 amino acids: CASSLGDLEAFF. The CDR3 nucleotides are TGTGCCAGCAGCTTAGGGGATCTTGAAGCTTTCTTT.

The chain recombines TRBV5-1 with TRBJ2-5; 13 bases are a match to TRBD2. The CDR3 extends over 18 amino acids. Germline V gene sequence: CDR1 SGHRS, CDR2 YFSETQ. Trimming took 3 bases from V and 2 from J; bases not matched to a gene: 10. The CDR3 DNA reads TGCGCCAGCAGCTCCGGACTAGCGGGAGTGTATTGGCAAGAGACCCAGTACTTC. Protein: CASSSGLAGVYWQETQYF.

This rearrangement joins TRBV15 to TRBJ1-1, with D possibly being TRBD1 (5 bases). In germline, CDR1 is LNHNV, CDR2 YYDKDF (reference sequence). The length of the CDR3 is 14 residues. Trimming pared 3 bases from V and 0 bases from J, leaving 8 bases between. The CDR3 loop is CATSRRGVNTEAFF. DNA of the CDR3: TGTGCCACCAGCAGGAGGGGAGTGAACACTGAAGCTTTCTTT. Based on the CDR3 plus reference TRBV15 and TRBJ1-1, the full variable domain is DAMVIQNPRYQVTQFGKPVTLSCSQTLNHNVMYWYQQKSSQAPKLLFHYYDKDFNNEADTPDNFQSRRPNTSFCFLDIRSPGLGDTAMYLCATSRRGVNTEAFFGQGTRLTVV.

The chain carries TRBV7-2 and TRBJ1-3; D possibly corresponds to TRBD1 (5 bases). Germline assignment: CDR1 SGHTA and CDR2 FQGNSA. V was pared by 4 bases and J by 5 bases, with 12 bases between. CDR3 length: 14 residues. DNA for the CDR3: TGTGCCAGCAGCTCGTCGAAGGGGAGAAACACCATATATTTT. It is translated as CASSSSKGRNTIYF.

This chain's CDR3 is CASSRDLPRGGYTF. CDR3 DNA: TGTGCCAGCAGCCGGGACTTGCCGCGGGGTGGCTACACCTTC. The rearrangement joins TRBV5-6 to TRBJ1-2, with D perhaps TRBD1 (5 bases). This CDR3 is built from 14 residues. Deletions cut 4 bases from V and 7 bases from J, with 17 bases between. Germline V gives CDR1 SGHDT, CDR2 YYEEEE.

V and J are TRBV6-6 and TRBJ2-7; 8 bases are shared with TRBD2. Germline-derived CDR1 and CDR2 are MNHNY and SVGAGI (reference sequence). J gave up 0 bases and V 4 bases, and 2 bases lay outside the gene matches. The CDR3 contains 14 residues. The CDR3 is CASSSGGGSYEQYF. CDR3 bases: TGTGCCAGCAGTTCGGGGGGGGGCTCCTACGAGCAGTACTTC.

The chain has TRBV10-2 and TRBJ1-2, with TRBD1 as a possible D gene (6 bases). From germline, CDR1 is WSHSY and CDR2 SAAADI. The V gene lost 5 bases and the J gene lost 6 bases, with 16 bases spanning the gap. This CDR3 contains 14 residues. CDR3 DNA: TGCGCCAGCAGTTCCTTACAGGGAATCGATGGCTACACCTTC. It translates to CASSSLQGIDGYTF.

This chain joins TRBV30 and TRBJ2-1, with D uncertain. Per germline, CDR1 GTSNPN and CDR2 SVGIG (reference sequence). This CDR3 contains 11 residues. The V end lost 1 base, the J end lost 6 bases, and 4 bases lay between the germline ends. The CDR3 nucleotides are TGTGCCTGGAGTGGGAGCAATGAGCAGTTCTTC. Its translation: CAWSGSNEQFF.

This chain joins TRBV5-1 and TRBJ2-1; no firm D call. The CDR3 is 13 amino acids. V lost 0 bases and J lost 9, with 10 bases in between. The germline CDR1 and CDR2 sequences are SGHRS and YFSETQ. The CDR3 loop reads CASSLVGAGEQFF. The CDR3 DNA sequence: TGCGCCAGCAGCTTGGTAGGCGCCGGTGAGCAGTTCTTC.

The V gene is TRBV6-1, the J gene TRBJ1-5; D is undetermined. This CDR3 has 12 amino acids. Germline V CDR1 and CDR2: MNHNS, SASEGT. Trimming removed 2 bases at V and 9 bases at J, with 8 bases between. The CDR3 DNA reads as TGTGCCAGCAGTGAATCCCGGACGCCCCAGCATTTT. This encodes CASSESRTPQHF.

The chain uses TRBV4-1 and TRBJ1-1; 11 bases align to TRBD1. The CDR3 spans 15 residues. With V trimmed by 3 bases and J by 7 bases, 7 bases remained unmatched. CDR1 is MGHRA and CDR2 is YSYEKL in the germline V gene. This CDR3 reads CASSQQDRGLDEAFF. The CDR3 nucleotides read TGCGCCAGCAGCCAGCAGGACAGGGGGCTTGATGAAGCTTTCTTT.

The gene calls are TRBV6-6 and TRBJ2-1; D may be TRBD2 (5 bases). Germline V gives CDR1 MNHNY, CDR2 SVGAGI (reference sequence). The CDR3 covers 16 residues. The V end lost 0 bases, the J end lost 6 bases, and 15 bases lay between the germline ends. CDR3 coding DNA: TGTGCCAGCAGTTACTCCCCCGGGGTAGCGCTCAATGAGCAGTTCTTC. It encodes CASSYSPGVALNEQFF.

The CDR3: CASSTGTAGEKLFF. In DNA form, the CDR3 reads TGTGCCAGCAGCACCGGGACAGCGGGCGAAAAACTGTTTTTT. V gene TRBV5-8 combines with J gene TRBJ1-4; 7 bases agree with TRBD1. The V segment lost 4 bases and the J segment 8 bases; nucleotides outside the gene matches: 8. Germline V gene data show CDR1 as SGHTS and CDR2 as YDEGEE. The CDR3 is 14 residues long.